A single sample gave rise to the 17 T cell receptor beta chains below, sequenced in a study of T cell repertoires in cytomegalovirus infection. TCRdb re-derived calls from the reads in MiXCR, one entry per CDR3 protein. The sample holds around 320,000 distinct CDR3 sequences; 9% to 9.5% are singletons and the top ten take about 4.5%. The sequenced sample consisted of PBMCs. Every receptor here comes from a human donor in good health (CMV status not recorded). Some clones in this sample may be carry-over from other donors' samples.

Note on this clonotype: This may be a read error: a much more frequent sequence differs by one nucleotide. This chain links TRBV12-3 or TRBV12-4 with TRBJ2-3; 7 bases map to TRBD1. The CDR3 covers 17 residues. With V trimmed by 4 bases and J by 3 bases, 13 bases remained unmatched. The chain's CDR3 is CASSSLCGAGGTDTQYF. The DNA for the CDR3 is TGTGCCAGCAGTTCTCTGTGTGGGGCAGGGGGTACAGATACGCAGTATTTT.

CDR3 sequence: CASSLVAGKGYTF. CDR3 DNA sequence: TGTGCCAGCAGCTTGGTGGCAGGGAAGGGCTACACCTTC. V and J are TRBV5-5 and TRBJ1-2; D perhaps matches TRBD1 (5 bases). This CDR3 region has 13 residues. The germline V and J ends were trimmed by 0 bases and 8 bases, with 11 bases remaining between them. Per germline, CDR1 SGHKS and CDR2 YYEKEE (reference sequence).

The genes are TRBV12-3 or TRBV12-4 and TRBJ2-5; perhaps TRBD1 as D (6 bases). The V end lost 2 bases, the J end lost 5 bases, and 12 bases lay between the germline ends. The CDR3 consists of 14 residues. CDR3 region: CASSLTGQHETQYF. CDR3 coding DNA: TGTGCCAGCAGTTTAACAGGGCAACACGAGACCCAGTACTTC.

This clonotype was seen only a few times. This chain links TRBV20-1 with TRBJ1-2; no definite D call. Trimming stripped 0 bases from V and 8 bases from J, with 19 bases between. The germline CDR1 and CDR2 sequences are DFQATT and SNEGSKA (reference sequence). This CDR3 region has 15 residues. CDR3 amino acids: CSARDPSTAAAGYTF. The CDR3 DNA follows: TGCAGTGCTAGAGATCCCTCGACGGCAGCGGCCGGCTACACCTTC.

This clonotype was observed many times. This chain links TRBV7-2 with TRBJ2-7, with D possibly being TRBD1 or TRBD2 (5 bases each). Germline values: CDR1 SGHTA, CDR2 FQGNSA. The V end lost 1 base, the J end lost 2 bases, and 18 bases lay between the germline ends. The CDR3 sequence is 17 residues long. In nucleotides, the CDR3 is TGTGCCAGCAGCTTAGAATTTCGGTGGGGGAGAACCTACGAGCAGTACTTC. Translated: CASSLEFRWGRTYEQYF.

This clonotype was recorded a few times. This chain uses TRBV12-3 or TRBV12-4 with TRBJ2-1; a weak D match, TRBD1 (6 bases). The CDR3 is 13 amino acids. V lost 7 bases to trimming and J lost 9 bases, with 16 bases between them. The CDR3 DNA reads as TGTGCCAGCACCCCTACAGGGTTTGCTGAGCAGTTCTTC. This translates into CASTPTGFAEQFF.

In this sample, this clonotype turned up many times. The chain is built from TRBV7-6 and TRBJ1-5; the D gene is possibly TRBD1 (6 bases). Germline V gene sequence: CDR1 SGHVS, CDR2 FNYEAQ. V dropped 0 bases and J dropped 6 bases, with 12 bases sitting between them. CDR3 length equals 15 residues. The CDR3 region has the DNA TGTGCCAGCAGCTTAGCGGCAGGGGCTGGTCAGCCCCAGCATTTT. Its translation: CASSLAAGAGQPQHF.

This chain uses TRBV7-9 with TRBJ2-7; D may be TRBD2 (7 bases). The CDR3 is made up of 15 amino acids. V lost 1 base and J 1 base, leaving 11 bases between the germline ends. CDR1 and CDR2 (germline): SEHNR, FQNEAQ (reference sequence). The CDR3, as DNA: TGTGCCAGCAGCTTAGTCGCGGGGGCTTCCTACGAGCAGTACTTC. Translating it yields CASSLVAGASYEQYF.

Here the CDR3 DNA reads TGTGCCAGCAGTGGCCAGGGTCTGGGGACCCAGTACTTC. This translates into CASSGQGLGTQYF. This chain joins TRBV6-5 and TRBJ2-5; tentatively, D is TRBD1 (5 bases). The length of the CDR3 is 13 residues. Trimming left V 5 bases short and J 7 bases short, with 14 bases between. Germline V gene sequence: CDR1 MNHEY, CDR2 SVGAGI.

The chain recombines TRBV6-6 with TRBJ2-1, with 9 positions matching TRBD2. The CDR3 contains 15 residues. Germline values: CDR1 MNHNY, CDR2 SVGAGI (reference sequence). The ends lost 2 bases at V and 7 bases at J; junction bases unmatched: 6. The CDR3 protein is CASSYIAGVGNEQFF. In DNA, the CDR3 is TGTGCCAGCAGTTACATAGCGGGGGTCGGTAATGAGCAGTTCTTC.

There are many counts of this clonotype. The rearrangement uses TRBV20-1 and TRBJ2-2; the D gene is possibly TRBD2 (5 bases). CDR3 size: 15 residues. Germline V lookup: CDR1 DFQATT, CDR2 SNEGSKA (reference sequence). With 0 bases removed from V and 2 bases from J, the gap between germline ends came to 10 bases. The chain's CDR3 is CSARDPRVNTGELFF. CDR3 DNA sequence: TGCAGTGCTAGAGATCCGCGGGTAAACACCGGGGAGCTGTTTTTT.

This clonotype was picked up many times. The chain combines TRBV12-3 or TRBV12-4 with TRBJ1-1; no definite D call. Trimming cost V 7 bases and J 8 bases, with 17 bases left between them. The CDR3 extends over 13 amino acids. The CDR3 nucleotides read TGTGCCAGCACCCTACGACTAGGTCGGGAAGCTTTCTTT. This encodes CASTLRLGREAFF.

This chain connects TRBV7-6 to TRBJ1-1, with D unclear. V lost 1 base and J 2 bases, leaving 14 bases between the germline ends. CDR3 length: 16 amino acids. Per the germline V gene, CDR1 is SGHVS and CDR2 is FNYEAQ. Written as DNA, the CDR3 is TGTGCCAGCAGCTTAGTCGGGGAGGGATCCAACACTGAAGCTTTCTTT. Translation gives CASSLVGEGSNTEAFF.

There are many counts of this clonotype. The chain joins TRBV7-9 to TRBJ2-7, with D hard to call. Looked up from germline, CDR1 is SEHNR and CDR2 is FQNEAQ (reference sequence). Trimming shortened V by 2 bases and J by 4 bases, and 6 bases separated the two germline ends. The CDR3 has 12 residues. The CDR3 sequence: CASSLRSYEQYF. In DNA, the CDR3 is TGTGCCAGCAGCTTAAGATCATACGAGCAGTACTTC.

This clonotype was seen a handful of times. The CDR3 DNA reads as TGTGCCTCCCATAAGGGGGGGACCCACGGGACCTCTGGGGCCAACGTCCTGACTTTC. Translation gives CASHKGGTHGTSGANVLTF. This chain uses TRBV19 with TRBJ2-6; D perhaps matches TRBD2 (7 bases). Trimming shortened V by 11 bases and J by 0 bases, and 26 bases separated the two germline ends. Germline V gene lookup returns CDR1 LNHDA and CDR2 SQIVND (reference sequence). This CDR3 has 19 amino acids.

This clonotype was picked up a small number of times. CDR3: CAISESLAGGGSYNSPLHF. The CDR3 nucleotides are TGTGCCATCAGTGAGTCGCTTGCGGGCGGTGGGTCCTATAATTCACCCCTCCACTTT. The chain has TRBV10-3 and TRBJ1-6; D is undetermined. With 0 bases removed from V and 1 base from J, the gap between germline ends came to 16 bases. In germline, CDR1 is ENHRY, CDR2 SYGVKD. This CDR3 contains 19 residues.

This clonotype has a handful of counts. This rearrangement joins TRBV20-1 to TRBJ1-6, with D maybe TRBD1 (5 bases). CDR1 and CDR2 (germline): DFQATT, SNEGSKA (reference sequence). CDR3 length: 18 residues. Deletions cut 0 bases from V and 6 bases from J, with 21 bases between. CDR3 sequence: CSAREVNSRGGFNSPLHF. In DNA form, the CDR3 reads TGCAGTGCTAGAGAAGTTAACAGTCGGGGCGGTTTTAATTCACCCCTCCACTTT.